This is a list of T cell receptor beta chains from one sample in a study of T cells in Graves' hyperthyroidism and ophthalmopathy. TCRdb re-called the multiplex PCR reads through MiXCR, storing one row per CDR3 protein. The sample yields around 690,000 distinct CDR3 sequences, under 25% seen once. The sample consisted of blood. The receptors shown here come from a young man with Graves' ophthalmopathy. CDR3s include the opening cysteine and the closing phenylalanine or tryptophan. The order of the fields is clone size, V gene, D gene, J gene, CDR3 protein, CDR3 DNA. D genes are given only for firm matches. Size is stated for part of the rows, as once, few or many counts, or as a class when the clone is expanded.

size: -; V: TRBV6-1; D: -; J: TRBJ2-2; CDR3: CASTRVNTGGLFF; DNA: TGTGCCAGCACCAGGGTAAACACCGGGGGGCTGTTTTTT
size: many; V: TRBV12-3/TRBV12-4; D: TRBD2; J: TRBJ2-3; CDR3: CASSHGGDTQYF; DNA: TGTGCCAGCAGCCACGGGGGGGATACGCAGTATTTT
size: few; V: TRBV6-5; D: TRBD1; J: TRBJ2-3; CDR3: CASSYSLGTGVSTDTQYF; DNA: TGTGCCAGCAGTTACTCCCTGGGGACAGGCGTTAGCACAGATACGCAGTATTTT
size: -; V: TRBV5-1; D: -; J: TRBJ2-5; CDR3: CASSLEGEQETQYF; DNA: TGCGCCAGCAGCTTGGAAGGGGAACAAGAGACCCAGTACTTC
size: -; V: TRBV9; D: -; J: TRBJ2-6; CDR3: CASSVVGQAGANVLTF; DNA: TGTGCCAGCAGCGTAGTGGGGCAGGCCGGGGCCAACGTCCTGACTTTC
size: -; V: TRBV5-6; D: -; J: TRBJ2-2; CDR3: CASSDGAGGELFF; DNA: TGTGCCAGCAGCGACGGGGCGGGCGGGGAGCTGTTTTTT
size: -; V: TRBV20-1; D: -; J: TRBJ1-1; CDR3: CSQDPQGNTEAFF; DNA: TGCAGTCAGGACCCACAGGGAAACACTGAAGCTTTCTTT
size: -; V: TRBV2; D: -; J: TRBJ1-4; CDR3: CASRGSSIFATNEKLFF; DNA: TGTGCCAGCAGGGGGTCAAGCATCTTTGCAACTAATGAAAAACTGTTTTTT
size: -; V: TRBV7-9; D: -; J: TRBJ2-6; CDR3: CATAWRHSGANVLTF; DNA: TGTGCCACCGCGTGGCGTCACTCTGGGGCCAACGTCCTGACTTTC
size: -; V: TRBV20-1; D: -; J: TRBJ1-1; CDR3: CSARAGAAEAFF; DNA: TGCAGTGCTAGGGCAGGGGCGGCTGAAGCTTTCTTT
size: -; V: TRBV20-1; D: TRBD2; J: TRBJ2-7; CDR3: CSAWTSGSSTYEQYF; DNA: TGCAGTGCCTGGACTAGCGGGAGTAGCACCTACGAGCAGTACTTC
size: -; V: TRBV30; D: TRBD2; J: TRBJ2-2; CDR3: CAWSSSSGSSPGEPFF; DNA: TGTGCCTGGAGTTCCTCTAGCGGGAGCTCTCCCGGGGAGCCGTTTTTT
size: many; V: TRBV7-2; D: -; J: TRBJ2-5; CDR3: CASSLWIGVETQYF; DNA: TGTGCCAGCAGCCTTTGGATAGGGGTCGAGACCCAGTACTTC
size: -; V: TRBV20-1; D: TRBD1; J: TRBJ2-3; CDR3: CSAWTGQATTDTQYF; DNA: TGCAGTGCCTGGACCGGACAGGCAACCACAGATACGCAGTATTTT
size: -; V: TRBV30; D: -; J: TRBJ2-5; CDR3: CAWSPTTDQETQYF; DNA: TGTGCCTGGAGTCCGACGACAGACCAAGAGACCCAGTACTTC
size: -; V: TRBV28; D: -; J: TRBJ2-7; CDR3: CASSLGEDLPQYEQYF; DNA: TGTGCCAGCAGTTTAGGGGAGGACCTTCCCCAGTACGAGCAGTACTTC
size: -; V: TRBV28; D: -; J: TRBJ2-7; CDR3: CASIGAFEQYF; DNA: TGTGCCAGCATCGGCGCCTTCGAGCAGTACTTC
size: few; V: TRBV6-1; D: TRBD1; J: TRBJ1-5; CDR3: CASSRLPNLPGQGNNQPQHF; DNA: TGTGCCAGCTCTCGGTTACCCAATCTCCCGGGACAGGGGAACAATCAGCCCCAGCATTTT
size: many; V: TRBV6-2/TRBV6-3; D: TRBD2; J: TRBJ2-1; CDR3: CASSYVAGNYNEQFF; DNA: TGTGCCAGCAGTTACGTAGCGGGTAACTACAATGAGCAGTTCTTC
size: -; V: TRBV19; D: -; J: TRBJ1-6; CDR3: CASSISFGSPLHF; DNA: TGTGCCAGTAGTATTTCGTTCGGATCACCCCTCCACTTT
size: few; V: TRBV19; D: TRBD1; J: TRBJ1-4; CDR3: CASGRQGANEKLFF; DNA: TGTGCCAGTGGAAGACAGGGCGCTAATGAAAAACTGTTTTTT
size: -; V: TRBV28; D: -; J: TRBJ1-2; CDR3: CASSLGPTAGHYGYTF; DNA: TGTGCCAGCAGTTTAGGTCCGACAGCCGGCCACTATGGCTACACCTTC
size: many; V: TRBV2; D: -; J: TRBJ2-1; CDR3: CASSVLSINEQFF; DNA: TGTGCCAGCAGTGTATTAAGCATTAATGAGCAGTTCTTC
size: -; V: TRBV29-1; D: -; J: TRBJ1-1; CDR3: CSVEDWAGDNTEAFF; DNA: TGCAGCGTTGAAGATTGGGCAGGAGATAACACTGAAGCTTTCTTT
size: few; V: TRBV4-3; D: TRBD1; J: TRBJ2-2; CDR3: CASSQDKDRPANTGELFF; DNA: TGCGCCAGCAGCCAAGACAAGGACAGGCCCGCGAACACCGGGGAGCTGTTTTTT